This TCR beta chain was documented in a study of T cells after posttransplantation cyclophosphamide. This clone was seen just once. Its target is not known. Per the germline V gene, CDR1 is MNHNS and CDR2 is SASEGT. The CDR3 has 15 amino acids. Trimming took 3 bases from V and 4 from J, leaving 15 bases between them. Study observations and caveats: Donor-recipient repertoire similarity was low at 1-2 months, rising over year one. Recipient CMV seropositivity and CMV reactivation strongly tracked TRB clonality.

Measured with immunoSEQ multiplex PCR; TCRdb has only the in-frame clones, and not every one. There are tens of thousands of clones in the sample; around 95% occur only once, and approximately 2.7% lies in the top ten. The chain joins TRBV6-1 to TRBJ1-2; D is perhaps TRBD1 (5 bases). This clonotype originated in a woman aged 25 to 39 in good health and a related stem cell transplant donor. The sample taken for sequencing was PBMCs. DNA for the CDR3: TGTGCCAGCAGTGAGATGACCGGGACGGCCTATGGCTACACCTTC. As protein: CASSEMTGTAYGYTF.